This T cell receptor (beta chain) is drawn from a study of cytomegalovirus exposure and HLA in healthy donors (dated 2017 in TCRdb). Background on the whole study: According to an earlier analysis of 587 of the donors, about 179 million T cells yielded roughly 110 million unique TCR beta sequences and about 300 Gb of sequence data. An early release covering about 600 HLA-typed donors comprised 300 to 350 gigabases of sequencing data and 65 million to 100 million unique TCR sequences. Among the approximately 420 genotyped donors, around 79% belonged to the genetic ancestry cluster associated with self-reported Caucasian donors. The study aimed to test whether cataloging public T cell receptors could reveal signatures of past pathogen exposure. The T cell repertoires of about 700 subjects were profiled by immunosequencing and related to cytomegalovirus serostatus. Along with the approximately 650-subject first cohort, a separate validation cohort of over a hundred different subjects was used. To predict cytomegalovirus infection status, the study brought together high-throughput TCR immunosequencing, statistical association of individual TCRs with disease status, and machine learning. To study patterns of TCR occurrence, a later analysis re-analyzed previously published TCR beta repertoires from 500 to 850 donors and added high-resolution HLA genotyping. Rather than using new phenotypic data, the later analysis identified candidate immune exposures from TCR beta sequences and from how often those sequences occurred across donors. To decide whether each TCR beta V gene segment behaved as functional or pseudogenic, an earlier analysis of several hundred of the donors relied on high-throughput TCR beta sequencing. Donor age, sex, ethnicity and CMV serostatus were compiled together with the repertoire data. In a later genetic analysis, genome-wide SNP genotypes for about three fifths of the 666 donors were used, and that subset was treated as a discovery cohort. Every discovery cohort repertoire had been produced on one sequencing platform. HLA typing included class I and class II loci at four-digit resolution. Typing coverage differed by locus: A, B, C, DRB1 and DQB1 were typed in about 629-630 donors, DQA1 in 500 to 550, DPA1 in around 580, and DPB1 in roughly 470. About five DR-DQ haplotypes were treated as single units for association and clustering because of strong linkage in the cohort. On average, about 200,000 unique TCR beta nucleotide sequences were sequenced per donor among a few hundred genotyped donors of the cohort, with around 19% of those sequences being non-productive.

What the study reported, not specific to this receptor: HLA typing was unavailable for some donors at each locus, so association tests used only the typed subset. When HLA alleles, especially DR and DQ, strongly co-occurred, attributing TCR associations to individual alleles was difficult. A total of 150 to 200 TCR beta chains were listed by the study as associated with cytomegalovirus. The authors suggested that the approach could potentially be extended to other disease states and immunological phenotypes. A cluster of highly shared sequence variants was judged likely to be a technical artifact of the sequencing pipeline. Sequencing depth was assumed to be roughly uniform across donors in the presence/absence analyses, though that assumption may not hold. In a later genetic analysis, a missense DCLRE1C variant was associated with V-gene and J-gene trimming of TCR beta chains, and the association was replicated in an independent cohort. In a later analysis, HLA-associated TCR beta chains were found to be more clonally expanded and to have lower generation probabilities than equally common non-associated chains. A further reported finding was that TCR beta sequences accurately predicted the HLA-A and HLA-B alleles for most subjects in the first cohort. Specific HLA alleles were associated with 16,951 TCR beta sequences at a false discovery rate of 0.05 in a later analysis. Because counts were too low, some 17 rarely observed V segments, including chromosome 9 orphons, were excluded from the earlier analysis of several hundred of the donors. According to a later analysis, most CMV-associated TCR beta chains appeared to be HLA-restricted, and the HLA associations seemed to be driven largely by CMV exposure. Some IMGT-functional V segments, including TRBV6-2 and TRBV6-3, could not be told apart with the 87-base-pair reads, so those segments were excluded. The cohort was sequenced for TCR beta chains only, and without alpha or paired-chain data the features that could be detected were limited. In an earlier analysis of around 600 of the donors, most TCR beta V segments were observed in productive rearrangements about 90% or about 30% of the time, broadly matching IMGT annotations. The only immune exposure information available for the cohort was CMV serostatus. In a later analysis, the rate of TCR association differed among HLA loci, with DRB1 alleles having the most associated TCRs and HLA-C alleles having the fewest. Three of the identified cytomegalovirus-associated TCR beta chains were confirmed in vitro to be specific for cytomegalovirus antigens. In a later genetic analysis, fewer N-insertions in productive TCRs were reported among donors in an Asian-associated ancestry cluster than the approximately 670-donor mean. Linkage disequilibrium might explain the correlated functional status among segregating V segments, but an unknown experimental factor could not be ruled out. Most TCR sequences were seen in very few donors, while some public TCRs were found in many individuals. A later analysis reported that several top co-occurrence clusters appeared linked to parvovirus B19, influenza, CMV and Epstein-Barr virus. Cytomegalovirus status was reported to be diagnosed by the classifier with high specificity and sensitivity in both the original and validation cohorts.

The library was made by the immunoSEQ multiplex PCR assay. The multiplex PCR relied on a mix of 60 forward primers for TCR Vbeta segments and 13 reverse primers for TCR Jbeta segments. The CDR3 region of rearranged TCR beta genes was amplified from genomic DNA by a multiplex PCR assay. On the Illumina HiSeq System, the amplified TCR beta libraries were sequenced as 87-base-pair reads. Under the source paper's analysis protocol: In a later analysis, approximately 74 million unique TCR beta chains were counted across the 650 to 750 repertoires, and roughly 11 million of these chains were shared by at least two donors. To remove PCR and sequencing errors, raw reads were error-corrected and collapsed into unique sequences using a nearest-neighbor algorithm that merged closely related sequences. Alignment of CDR3 sequences to IMGT reference sequences was used to assign V, D and J gene segments. For a sequence to be retained, a match of at least six nucleotides to both a V gene segment and a J gene segment was required. A rearrangement was called productive if the CDR3 had no stop codons and remained in frame with V and J, and every other rearrangement was called non-productive. Following IMGT convention, CDR3 was defined as the stretch from the second conserved V-encoded cysteine up to the conserved J-encoded phenylalanine. The earlier analysis of about 590 of the donors excluded sequences that lacked an unambiguous match to a single V gene segment. In an earlier analysis of roughly 600 of the donors, a V segment was called functional when productive rearrangements were above 56.7%, and segregating when the standard deviation between donors exceeded 5%. A statistical classification framework was built to diagnose cytomegalovirus status from the catalog of TCR beta chain sequences. A later analysis assigned V and J genes by comparing TCR nucleotide sequences with IMGT/GENE-DB human TR gene sequences. Using the TCRdist pipeline, a later analysis assigned CDR3 sequences along with most-parsimonious VDJ recombination scenarios. In a later analysis, each TCR beta chain was defined by its CDR3 amino acid sequence together with its V-gene family, and reads lacking a unique V-gene family were excluded. As a way to deal with suspected cross-contamination and a sequencing artifact, a later analysis dropped 592 nucleotide sequences that were highly shared and had low generation probability. In a later analysis, a clonal expansion index for each public chain was calculated from normalized within-repertoire ranks of inferred template counts. In a later analysis, generation probabilities were computed using a VDJ recombination model fitted to out-of-frame rearrangements, and the results were checked against IGoR. A later analysis scored TCR-TCR, TCR-HLA and TCR-CMV co-occurrence with hypergeometric tests, applying a repertoire-size bias correction to TCR pairs. In a later analysis, false discovery rates were estimated by permuting HLA or CMV assignments 20 times. In a later analysis, co-occurring TCRs were grouped with DBSCAN, and TCRdist sequence similarity was added when clustering was performed within HLA-allele-positive subsets. Repertoires with fewer than 30,000 or more than 120,000 public chains were left out of co-occurrence clustering, as were five repertoires with anomalous nucleotide sharing. Imported from immuneACCESS, the table was reduced by TCRdb to in-frame sequences with V and J called. These copies leave out some clones; in studies compared against another copy, an unresolved V gene accounts for under half, and the cause of the remainder is not known. The V and J calls and clone size are taken from that table; D and trimming were inferred from the DNA. This sample gives around 170,000 clones in total; roughly 80% of them show up just once. The ten largest clones capture 1.5% to 1.9% of the sample.

The cohort was made up of hundreds of healthy bone marrow donors. At the time of sampling, all cohort members were nominally healthy, though unrecorded immune exposures were likely present. The donor tested CMV seronegative, placing the donor among the 350 or so seronegative members of the cohort. Each donor provided a peripheral blood sample, and peripheral blood mononuclear cells were used for TCR beta sequencing. The Qiagen DNeasy Blood Extraction Kit was used to extract genomic DNA from the blood cell samples. This clone was detected only a few times. What antigen it recognizes has not been identified. Base qualities are not provided; no much larger clone lies one nucleotide away. The CDR3 spans 14 residues, from the cysteine through the phenylalanine. Here the CDR3 DNA is all that survives: 42 bases in frame from base 1. A distance of 13 bases separates the germline ends of V and J, which lose 5 bases and 8 bases respectively. CDR1 SNHLY and CDR2 FYNNEI were looked up in the germline V gene.

The sequencing sample was made of PBMCs. This clonotype originated in a man aged 40-49 years in good health and CMV-seronegative. The chain couples TRBV2 to TRBJ1-6, with no reliable assignment of the D segment. The CDR3 has the sequence CASSSETSYSPLHF. The DNA sequence follows: TGTGCCAGCAGTAGCGAGACGAGTTATTCACCCCTCCACTTT.